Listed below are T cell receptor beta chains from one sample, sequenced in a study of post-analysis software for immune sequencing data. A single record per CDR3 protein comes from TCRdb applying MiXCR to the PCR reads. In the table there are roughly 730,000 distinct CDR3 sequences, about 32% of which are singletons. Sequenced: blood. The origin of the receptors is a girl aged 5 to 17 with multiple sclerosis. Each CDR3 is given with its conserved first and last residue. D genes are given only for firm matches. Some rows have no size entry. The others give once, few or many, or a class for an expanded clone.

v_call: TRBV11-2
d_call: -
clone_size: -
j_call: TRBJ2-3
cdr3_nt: TGTGCCAGCAGCTTCCTAATAACAGATACGCAGTATTTT
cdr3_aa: CASSFLITDTQYF

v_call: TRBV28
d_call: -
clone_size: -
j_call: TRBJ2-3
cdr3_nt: TGTGCCAGCAGTTTCACCCGGGACGGAGAGATGAGCACAGATACGCAGTATTTT
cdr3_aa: CASSFTRDGEMSTDTQYF

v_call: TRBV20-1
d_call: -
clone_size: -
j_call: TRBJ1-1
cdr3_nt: TGCAGTGCTAGGCCCGGGAACACTGAAGCTTTCTTT
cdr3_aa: CSARPGNTEAFF

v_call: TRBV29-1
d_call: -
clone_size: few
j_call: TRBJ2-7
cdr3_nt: TGCAGCATCCTAGGGGGGAGGGGGATCTCCTACGAGCAGTACTTC
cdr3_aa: CSILGGRGISYEQYF

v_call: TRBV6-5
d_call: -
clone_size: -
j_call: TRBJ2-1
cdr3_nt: TGTGCCGGCAGTTACTCGGCCGGGGAGCAGTTCTTC
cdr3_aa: CAGSYSAGEQFF

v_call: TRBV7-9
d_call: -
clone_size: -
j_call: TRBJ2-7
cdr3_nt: TGTGCCAGCAGCTTAAGAGGAGGGAGTGTCTCCTACGAGCAGTACTTC
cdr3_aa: CASSLRGGSVSYEQYF

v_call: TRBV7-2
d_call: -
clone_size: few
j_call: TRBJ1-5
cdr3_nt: TGTGCCAGCAGCTCGGGGATTACCAATCAGCCCCAGCATTTT
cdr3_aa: CASSSGITNQPQHF

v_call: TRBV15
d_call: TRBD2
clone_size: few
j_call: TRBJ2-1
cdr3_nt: TGTGCCACCAGCAGTGATTGGCGTAGCGGGAGAGGAAATGAGCAGTTCTTC
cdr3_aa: CATSSDWRSGRGNEQFF

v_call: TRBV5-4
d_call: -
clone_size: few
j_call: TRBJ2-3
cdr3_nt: TGTGCCAGCAGCTCGGTCCCCGCCGCAGATACGCAGTATTTT
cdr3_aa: CASSSVPAADTQYF

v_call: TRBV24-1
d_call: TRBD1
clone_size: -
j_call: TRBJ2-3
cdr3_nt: TGTGCCACCGAGGGGGACAGGGAAACAGATACGCAGTATTTT
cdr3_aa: CATEGDRETDTQYF

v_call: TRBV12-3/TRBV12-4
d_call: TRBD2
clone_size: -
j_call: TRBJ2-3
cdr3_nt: TGTGCCAGCAGCCACCCAAGCGGGAGGACGGATACGCAGTATTTT
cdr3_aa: CASSHPSGRTDTQYF

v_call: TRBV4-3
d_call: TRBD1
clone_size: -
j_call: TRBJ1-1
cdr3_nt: TGCGCCAGCAGCCGGGCGACTGGGACAGGGTCGGCTGAAGCTTTCTTT
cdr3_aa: CASSRATGTGSAEAFF

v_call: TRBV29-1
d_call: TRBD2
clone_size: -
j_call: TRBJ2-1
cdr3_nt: TGCAGCGCAGAACTAGCGGGAGTAGGCAATGAGCAGTTCTTC
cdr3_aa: CSAELAGVGNEQFF